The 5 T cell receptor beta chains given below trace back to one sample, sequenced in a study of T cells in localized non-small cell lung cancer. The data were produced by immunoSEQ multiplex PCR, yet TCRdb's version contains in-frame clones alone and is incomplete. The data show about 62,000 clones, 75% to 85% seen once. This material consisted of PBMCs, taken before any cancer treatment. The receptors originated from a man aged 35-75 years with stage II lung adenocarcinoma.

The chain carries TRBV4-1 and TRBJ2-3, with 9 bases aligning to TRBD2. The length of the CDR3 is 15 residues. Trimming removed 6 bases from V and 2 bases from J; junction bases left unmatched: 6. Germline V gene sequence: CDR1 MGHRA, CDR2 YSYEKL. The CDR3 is CASSRSGSYTDTQYF. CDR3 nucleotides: TGCGCCAGCAGTCGTAGCGGGAGCTACACAGATACGCAGTATTTT.

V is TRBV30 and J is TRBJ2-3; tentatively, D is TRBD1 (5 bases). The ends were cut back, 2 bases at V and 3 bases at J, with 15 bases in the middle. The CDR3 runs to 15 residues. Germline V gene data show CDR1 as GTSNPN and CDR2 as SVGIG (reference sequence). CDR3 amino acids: CAWSMSRGKTDTQYF. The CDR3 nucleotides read TGTGCCTGGAGTATGTCAAGGGGAAAGACAGATACGCAGTATTTT.

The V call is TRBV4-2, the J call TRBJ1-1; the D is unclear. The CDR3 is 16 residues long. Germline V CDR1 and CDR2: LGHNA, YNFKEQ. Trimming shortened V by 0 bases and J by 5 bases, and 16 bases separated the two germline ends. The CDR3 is CASSQDSPRLGTEAFF. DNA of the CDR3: TGTGCCAGCAGCCAAGATTCTCCCAGGCTGGGAACTGAAGCTTTCTTT.

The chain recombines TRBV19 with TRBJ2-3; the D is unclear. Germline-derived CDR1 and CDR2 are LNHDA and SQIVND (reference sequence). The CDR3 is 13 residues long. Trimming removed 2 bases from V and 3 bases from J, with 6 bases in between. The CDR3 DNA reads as TGTGCCAGTAGTATAAGAGTGACAGATACGCAGTATTTT. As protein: CASSIRVTDTQYF.

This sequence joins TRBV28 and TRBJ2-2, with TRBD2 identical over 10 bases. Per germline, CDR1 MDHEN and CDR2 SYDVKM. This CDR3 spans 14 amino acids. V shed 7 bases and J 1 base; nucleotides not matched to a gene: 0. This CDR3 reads CASIAGGNTGELFF. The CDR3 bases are TGTGCCAGCATAGCGGGAGGGAACACCGGGGAGCTGTTTTTT.